This T cell receptor (beta chain) came from a study of T cells in placental villitis. Regarding the research as a whole: Placental TCR-beta repertoires were compared across villitis of unknown etiology, gestational-age-matched unaffected controls, and infectious villitis in order to test an allograft-versus-infection hypothesis. Here is what the overall study found, with its caveats: Bulk tissue sequencing could not distinguish helper, regulatory or cytotoxic T cells, nor maternal versus fetal T cells, and excluded gamma-delta receptors. CMV-specific clone frequencies were higher in infectious CMV cases than in villitis of unknown etiology (roughly 0.011 vs 0.001), which did not differ from controls. Paraffin blocks contained small amounts of decidua, so some captured T cells, especially in controls, may have been decidual rather than villous infiltrates.

Five infectious villitis placentae were included, four with confirmed cytomegalovirus and one with Toxoplasma gondii, and were not matched to other groups. In the infectious villitis group, the mothers were found to be younger and to have smaller fetuses, and preterm delivery or intrauterine demise was recorded in a couple of cases. After delivery, placentae were collected and subjected to gross and histological evaluation prior to the selection of archival tissue. Five 10-micron scrolls were cut from each FFPE block, and DNA was isolated using the AllPrep DNA/RNA FFPE Tissue kit. DNA concentration and purity were checked by NanoDrop, and RNA quality was assessed on a Bioanalyzer. Amplification of TCR-beta CDR3 regions from genomic DNA was performed with the immunoSEQ v4 bias-controlled multiplex PCR assay, which was run blinded to group allocation. To estimate the quantities of nucleated cells and T cells in each sample, reference gene primers were included together with the TCR-beta primers. Sequencing of the libraries was performed on an Illumina MiSeq with a 100-cycle paired-end protocol. In the source study's methods: In the immunoSEQ Analyzer software, diversity and richness were calculated, with richness measured by iChao1 and clonality based on Pielou evenness and Shannon diversity on a 0-1 scale where a higher value means less diversity. Using confidence 3 and substitution 2, CDR3 amino acid sequences together with their V/J genes were queried against VDJdb for CMV, EBV and influenza A specificities. TCR-beta amino acid clonotype overlap between villitis of unknown etiology, infectious villitis and control repertoires was assessed with the Morisita-Horn index. Sourced from immuneACCESS, this table was stored by TCRdb with only in-frame sequences that have V and J called. A share of the clones is absent; for the studies checked, an unresolved V gene accounts for under half, and the remainder has no known explanation. V and J calls plus clone size are reproduced from that table; the DNA served to infer D and trimming. This sample has a few thousand clones in its table, and 75% to 90% of those were observed once. The leading ten clones occupy under 50% of the sample.

Notes on this clone: It has no known antigen specificity. No much larger clonotype is one base removed from it; base qualities were not supplied.

From the cysteine up to the phenylalanine, the CDR3 has a length of 15 residues. The sequence is cut down to CDR3 DNA, 45 bases in frame from base 1. The germline V gene yields SNHLY for CDR1 and FYNNEI for CDR2. V is trimmed back by 3 bases and J by 4 bases, and the junction contains 5 bases that no gene match accounts for. The chain was built from TRBV2 and TRBJ1-3, and 8 junctional nucleotides match TRBD1. The sequence was obtained from a human patient with infectious villitis; the placental T cells may come from both mother and fetus. The sequenced sample was placental tissue containing maternal and fetal cells. The DNA is as follows: TGTGCCAGCAGTGATCAGGGGGCGAGAGGAAACACCATATATTTT. It specifies CASSDQGARGNTIYF.